This T cell receptor beta chain was captured in a study of early T cells in non-severe SARS-CoV-2 infection. Study results and limitations: Anti-spike CD8 specificities were favored by VDJdb matching, whose results missed private and CD4 specificities.

The CDR3 spans 13 residues. With 6 bases removed from V and 7 bases from J, the gap between germline ends came to 13 bases. Germline CDR1 and CDR2: MNHEY and SMNVEV (reference sequence). There are many counts of this clonotype. Its antigen is currently unknown. TCRdb analysed the 5' RACE reads with MiXCR anew, one entry per CDR3 protein. Among around 76,000 distinct CDR3 sequences listed, 11% were seen once. This clonotype was obtained from an adult who was a healthcare worker with PCR-confirmed SARS-CoV-2 infection or an uninfected control (not recorded which). The specimen sequenced was whole blood. The chain couples TRBV27 to TRBJ2-1; D ambiguous. The CDR3 nucleotides are TGTGCCAGCAGCCGTCCCCCCCCAAATGAGCAGTTCTTC. It translates to CASSRPPPNEQFF.